This T cell receptor beta chain was identified in a study of blood T cells in healthy people across ages. On this clonotype: Its antigen is still unknown.

A second PCR of 7 to 11 cycles used a sample-barcoded 5' primer and a J-beta primer mix. All cDNA molecules were each tagged by a template-switch adaptor with 12 random nucleotides. TCRdb re-derived calls from the 5' RACE reads in MiXCR, one entry per CDR3 protein. The table shows roughly 800,000 distinct CDR3 sequences, with over 45% occurring only once. Germline CDR1 and CDR2: SGHVS and FNYEAQ. The V end lost 0 bases, the J end lost 5 bases, and 5 bases lay between the germline ends. The CDR3 length is 13 residues. Study-level results: Fewer expanded clones and more diversity marked long-lived versus aged donors.

The TCR comes from a man aged 30 to 39 in good health. The sequenced sample consisted of blood. This chain connects TRBV7-6 to TRBJ2-1; D is uncertain. The CDR3 nucleotides are TGTGCCAGCAGCTTAGCCCTTAACAATGAGCAGTTCTTC. It yields the protein CASSLALNNEQFF.